The next 11 T cell receptor beta chains were all read from a single sample in a study of cytomegalovirus exposure and HLA in healthy donors (dated by TCRdb to the late 2010s). Library creation used the immunoSEQ multiplex PCR assay. In TCRdb, the immuneACCESS table is reduced to in-frame sequences with V and J assigned. These tables do not hold every clone; where another copy was compared, an unresolved V gene accounts for under half, and the others remain unexplained. Present in this sample are about 260,000 clones, about 90% of which were seen just once. The top ten hold around 3.3% of the sample. The sequenced material came from PBMCs. Receptors originate from a woman aged 25 to 39 in good health and CMV-seronegative.

This chain links TRBV2 with TRBJ2-2; a weak D match, TRBD1 (5 bases). The CDR3 has 13 residues. V lost 5 bases and J lost 7, with 11 bases in between. Germline V lookup: CDR1 SNHLY, CDR2 FYNNEI. CDR3 sequence: CASSLIQVGELFF. The CDR3 DNA is TGTGCCAGCAGTTTAATACAGGTCGGGGAGCTGTTTTTT.

The V call is TRBV28, the J call TRBJ2-7, with 10 bases identical to TRBD2. The V and J ends lost 3 bases and 5 bases, in that order; junction bases with no gene match: 10. Germline CDR1 and CDR2: MDHEN and SYDVKM. The CDR3 has 16 amino acids. For the CDR3, the DNA is TGTGCCAGCAGTTTTAGGACTAGCGGAGGGACGGACGAGCAGTACTTC. Encoded protein: CASSFRTSGGTDEQYF.

This chain links TRBV7-8 with TRBJ2-7; 10 bases match TRBD2. The V gene's germline CDR1 is SGHVS and CDR2 FQNEAQ. The trim removed 3 bases at V and 2 bases at J, leaving 7 bases unmatched. The length of the CDR3 is 16 residues. The CDR3 spells CASSFEAGGGTYEQYF. In DNA, the CDR3 is TGTGCCAGCAGCTTCGAAGCGGGAGGGGGGACCTACGAGCAGTACTTC. Drawing the rest from reference TRBV7-8 and TRBJ2-7, the complete variable domain is GAGVSQSPRYKVAKRGQDVALRCDPISGHVSLFWYQQALGQGPEFLTYFQNEAQLDKSGLPSDRFFAERPEGSVSTLKIQRTQQEDSAVYLCASSFEAGGGTYEQYFGPGTRLTVT.

The V and J genes are TRBV28 and TRBJ2-7; possibly TRBD2 for D (6 bases). Per the germline V gene, CDR1 is MDHEN and CDR2 is SYDVKM. Trimming took 5 bases from V and 0 from J, leaving 11 bases between them. This CDR3 spans 14 amino acids. This chain's CDR3 is CASSPRDFSYEQYF. CDR3 DNA: TGTGCCAGCAGTCCCCGGGACTTCTCCTACGAGCAGTACTTC.

The chain has TRBV30 and TRBJ2-1; D unclear. The CDR3 runs to 12 residues. Looked up from germline, CDR1 is GTSNPN and CDR2 is SVGIG (reference sequence). Between the trimmed V and J ends, which lost 7 bases and 4 bases, there was a span of 11 bases. CDR3 loop: CAYLSGYNEQFF. The CDR3 DNA follows: TGTGCCTACTTATCGGGTTACAATGAGCAGTTCTTC.

The chain employs TRBV5-1 and TRBJ2-1; 12 nucleotides agree with TRBD2. The V segment lost 3 bases and the J segment 5 bases; nucleotides outside the gene matches: 6. The CDR3 totals 16 residues. Germline V lookup: CDR1 SGHRS, CDR2 YFSETQ. The CDR3 DNA follows: TGCGCCAGCAGCTCAGGGACTAGCGGGTTTAACAATGAGCAGTTCTTC. Its translation is CASSSGTSGFNNEQFF.

This clone was detected a few times. The V and J genes are TRBV5-1 and TRBJ2-2; D is ambiguous. Per the germline V gene, CDR1 is SGHRS and CDR2 is YFSETQ. Trimming took off 0 bases at V and 6 bases at J, with 15 bases between the two ends. The CDR3 has 16 residues. As DNA, the CDR3 is TGCGCCAGCAGCTTGGTTGTCAGTCTGGGATCCGGGGAGCTGTTTTTT. Protein sequence: CASSLVVSLGSGELFF.

In this sample, this clone turned up once. This chain joins TRBV6-5 and TRBJ1-1, with D maybe TRBD1 (5 bases). CDR3 length equals 15 residues. Germline values: CDR1 MNHEY, CDR2 SVGAGI. Trimming left V 6 bases short and J 4 bases short, with 18 bases between. In DNA, the CDR3 is TGTGCCAGCAGAACCCCCGGGGGAGGGGCCACTGAAGCTTTCTTT. It translates to CASRTPGGGATEAFF.

This chain joins TRBV27 and TRBJ2-2; D is unclear. V gave up 0 bases and J gave up 0 bases, with 11 bases separating them. Germline loops: CDR1 MNHEY, CDR2 SMNVEV (reference sequence). The CDR3 has 17 residues. This CDR3 reads CASSLSNIMTNTGELFF. The CDR3 bases are TGTGCCAGCAGTTTATCGAATATTATGACGAACACCGGGGAGCTGTTTTTT.

The rearrangement joins TRBV6-5 to TRBJ2-1; D is unclear. The CDR3 covers 16 residues. The ends were cut back, 0 bases at V and 0 bases at J, with 9 bases in the middle. Germline CDR1 is MNHEY and CDR2 is SVGAGI. CDR3 nucleotide sequence: TGTGCCAGCAGTTACTCCCGGCAGAGCTCCTACAATGAGCAGTTCTTC. Translation: CASSYSRQSSYNEQFF.

This clone has a single count. The V call is TRBV9, the J call TRBJ2-2; TRBD2 agrees at 9 bases. V was clipped by 0 bases and J by 4 bases; unmatched bases: 4. The germline V gene encodes CDR1 SGDLS and CDR2 YYNGEE. CDR3 size: 16 residues. The CDR3 region is CASSVESSGITGELFF. CDR3 coding DNA: TGTGCCAGCAGCGTAGAATCTAGCGGGATCACCGGGGAGCTGTTTTTT.